Below are 6 T cell receptor beta chains sequenced from a single sample in a study of T-cell memory formation after mild COVID-19. TCRdb reanalysed the 5' RACE reads using MiXCR and keeps one entry per CDR3 protein. In the table there are hundreds of thousands of distinct CDR3 sequences, about 22% of which are singletons. Sequenced input: PBMCs or a T cell subset sorted from them (not recorded which). The source of these receptors is an adult woman who had mild COVID-19 (a few samples of this study predate the infection). Cell type and time point are not known.

This clonotype was seen only a few times. V gene TRBV29-1 combines with J gene TRBJ1-1; a weak D match, TRBD1 (5 bases). The CDR3 length is 13 residues. The V gene lost 0 bases and the J gene lost 12 bases, with 17 bases spanning the gap. Per germline, CDR1 SQVTM and CDR2 ANQGSEA. The CDR3 loop is CSVEDIGTGETFF. The CDR3 DNA is TGCAGCGTTGAAGACATTGGAACAGGAGAGACTTTCTTT.

In this sample, this clonotype turned up many times. This rearrangement joins TRBV4-2 to TRBJ1-2; D unclear. The germline V gene has CDR1 LGHNA and CDR2 YNFKEQ. This CDR3 comprises 12 residues. The V and J ends lost 0 bases and 4 bases respectively, with 3 bases between them. CDR3 region: CASSQDAYGYTF. The CDR3 DNA follows: TGTGCCAGCAGCCAAGATGCCTATGGCTACACCTTC.

The table lists this clonotype with a few counts. V gene TRBV11-3 combines with J gene TRBJ2-3, with 7 bases identical to TRBD2. Germline V gene lookup returns CDR1 SGHNT and CDR2 YENEEA. The V gene end was trimmed by 5 bases and the J gene end by 2 bases; junction bases not matched to a gene: 13. The CDR3 runs 17 residues. CDR3 DNA sequence: TGTGCCAGCAGCACCCACTACCTAGCGGAGCTCACAGATACGCAGTATTTT. Translated: CASSTHYLAELTDTQYF. Filled out from reference TRBV11-3 and TRBJ2-3, the complete variable domain reads EAGVVQSPRYKIIEKKQPVAFWCNPISGHNTLYWYLQNLGQGPELLIRYENEEAVDDSQLPKDRFSAERLKGVDSTLKIQPAELGDSAVYLCASSTHYLAELTDTQYFGPGTRLTVL.

V usage is TRBV20-1 and J usage is TRBJ1-2; the D gene is possibly TRBD1 (6 bases). The CDR3 loop spans 18 amino acids. Trimming took 5 bases from V and 1 from J, leaving 26 bases between them. The V gene's germline CDR1 is DFQATT and CDR2 SNEGSKA (reference sequence). CDR3 sequence reads: CSALGARYSLLNNYGYTF. The DNA for the CDR3 is TGCAGTGCTTTGGGGGCTCGCTACTCGCTCCTCAATAACTATGGCTACACCTTC.

The rearrangement links TRBV18 to TRBJ2-3; tentatively, D is TRBD2 (5 bases). Looked up from germline, CDR1 is KGHSH and CDR2 is LQKENI. The V and J ends lost 5 bases and 2 bases respectively, with 20 bases between them. The CDR3 has 17 amino acids. The CDR3, as DNA: TGTGCCAGCTCAAGCCCCCTGGACTCCATCTACACAGATACGCAGTATTTT. Protein product: CASSSPLDSIYTDTQYF.

This clonotype was found a few times. The CDR3 protein is CASSSGHEDNEQFF. DNA for the CDR3: TGCGCCAGCAGCTCGGGACATGAGGACAATGAGCAGTTCTTC. The chain carries TRBV5-1 and TRBJ2-1; the D gene is possibly TRBD1 (6 bases). V lost 3 bases to trimming and J lost 5 bases, with 12 bases between them. The CDR3 extends over 14 amino acids. Germline loops: CDR1 SGHRS, CDR2 YFSETQ.